These T cell receptor beta chains were read from a single sample in a study of molecular identifiers for immune sequencing clone quantification. TCRdb analysed the PCR reads with MiXCR anew, one entry per CDR3 protein. The data hold 15,000 to 20,000 distinct CDR3 sequences, with 20% to 25% observed a single time. Sequencing was performed on naive CD8+ T cells from blood, with Jurkat cell RNA spiked in. These receptors were taken from a human donor in good health. Some libraries in this study had Jurkat cell RNA spiked in. The CDR3 runs from the conserved cysteine through the conserved F or W. Fields, in order: J gene, V gene, D gene, clone size, CDR3 DNA, CDR3 protein. The D gene is left open where the match is weak. Only part of the rows carry a size: once, few, many, or a class if the clone is expanded.

>TRBJ2-2|TRBV28|NA|many
TGTGCCAGCAGTTTAAGGGGCGCCGGGGAGCTGTTTTTT
CASSLRGAGELFF
>TRBJ2-7|TRBV7-2|NA|NA
TGTGCCAGCAGCCTCCCGACGGGGGCCGCGTACTCCTACGAGCAGTACTTC
CASSLPTGAAYSYEQYF
>TRBJ2-7|TRBV5-1|NA|many
TGCGCCAGCACTATCGGTTACGAGCAGTACTTC
CASTIGYEQYF
>TRBJ2-7|TRBV28|NA|medium-sized
TGTGCCAGCAGTACCGGGGGCGAGCAGTACTTC
CASSTGGEQYF
>TRBJ2-7|TRBV27|NA|NA
TGTGCCAGCAGTTTATCACCGGCCGGCGAGCAGTACTTC
CASSLSPAGEQYF
>TRBJ1-2|TRBV2|NA|few
TGTGCCAGTGAACACAGAGCTAACTATGGCTACACCTTC
CASEHRANYGYTF
>TRBJ1-6|TRBV28|TRBD1|many
TGTGCCAGCAGTTCGACTCCTGACAGGGTCGCCTATAATTCACCCCTCCACTTT
CASSSTPDRVAYNSPLHF
>TRBJ2-1|TRBV7-9|NA|many
TGTGCCAGCAGCATGACTAGCAATGAGCAGTTCTTC
CASSMTSNEQFF
>TRBJ1-1|TRBV27|TRBD1|NA
TGTGCCAGCAGTTTAGACAGGGTGGCCACTGAAGCTTTCTTT
CASSLDRVATEAFF
>TRBJ2-3|TRBV9|NA|NA
TGTGCCAGCAGCGCCCTCACAGATACGCAGTATTTT
CASSALTDTQYF
>TRBJ2-7|TRBV28|NA|NA
TGTGCCAGCAATCGGGGCATCGGCGAGCAGTACTTC
CASNRGIGEQYF
>TRBJ2-3|TRBV3-1|NA|few
TGTGCCAGCAGCCAACCGTCCGACTCCACAGATACGCAGTATTTT
CASSQPSDSTDTQYF
>TRBJ2-1|TRBV7-2|NA|many
TGTGCCAGCAGCGGACAGCTATTCTACAATGAGCAGTTCTTC
CASSGQLFYNEQFF
>TRBJ2-1|TRBV27|TRBD2|NA
TGTGCCAGCAGTCCTATAGCCTCTAGCGGGAGTTGGAATGAGCAGTTCTTC
CASSPIASSGSWNEQFF
>TRBJ2-5|TRBV27|NA|many
TGTGCCAGCAGTTCGCTACAGGGGGGGGTCCGTTTTTGGACCCAGTACTTC
CASSSLQGGVRFWTQYF
>TRBJ2-3|TRBV4-2|TRBD2|medium-sized
TGTGCCAGCAGCGGCGGGAGAGATACGCAGTATTTT
CASSGGRDTQYF
>TRBJ2-7|TRBV27|TRBD1|few
TGTGCCAGCAGAAAAACCGGGACAGCTTCCTACGAGCAGTACTTC
CASRKTGTASYEQYF
>TRBJ2-3|TRBV9|NA|many
TGTGCCAGCAGCGTACATGGGCCCAACACAGATACGCAGTATTTT
CASSVHGPNTDTQYF
>TRBJ2-7|TRBV20-1|NA|many
TGCAGTGCTAGTCTAGGGCCAAGGACCTACGAGCAGTACTTC
CSASLGPRTYEQYF
>TRBJ2-7|TRBV12-3/TRBV12-4|TRBD1|many
TGTGCCAGCAGTAAGACAGGGGGCTTCGACGAGCAGTACTTC
CASSKTGGFDEQYF
>TRBJ1-4|TRBV28|NA|NA
TGTGCCAGCTTCAGATGGGCTAATGAAAAACTGTTTTTT
CASFRWANEKLFF
>TRBJ2-3|TRBV5-4|TRBD1|NA
TGTGCCAGCAGCTTGGGACAGGGGGCAAATACGCAGTATTTT
CASSLGQGANTQYF
>TRBJ2-1|TRBV27|TRBD2|NA
TGTGCCAGCAGTCCCCTTACGGGAGGCCCCTACAATGAGCAGTTCTTC
CASSPLTGGPYNEQFF
>TRBJ2-6|TRBV5-1|NA|many
TGCGCCAGCCGGATGGACCCCTCTGGGGCCAACGTCCTGACTTTC
CASRMDPSGANVLTF
>TRBJ1-1|TRBV5-8|TRBD1|medium-sized
TGTGCCAGCAGCTTGGGCGGGACAGGAGCTTTCTTT
CASSLGGTGAFF
>TRBJ2-1|TRBV7-7|NA|NA
TGTGCCAGCAGCTATTTCGTCGGTGATGAGCAGTTCTTC
CASSYFVGDEQFF
>TRBJ2-1|TRBV20-1|TRBD2|few
TGCAGTGCAGCGGGGGGCTACAATGAGCAGTTCTTC
CSAAGGYNEQFF
>TRBJ2-3|TRBV13|NA|NA
TGTGCCAGCAGCTCCAGGGGGGGCGTGGCGCAGTATTTT
CASSSRGGVAQYF
>TRBJ2-6|TRBV21-1|NA|NA
TGTGCCAGCAGCAAAGGAGGGACAGGGGATGGTTCTGGGGCCAACGTCCTGACTTTC
CASSKGGTGDGSGANVLTF
>TRBJ1-1|TRBV28|TRBD1|many
TGTGCCAGCAGCGGGCGTGGGACAGGAGCTTTCTTT
CASSGRGTGAFF
>TRBJ2-1|TRBV28|TRBD2|medium-sized
TGTGCCAGCAGTTCCAGACTCTTAGCGGGAGCTTCGGACAATGAGCAGTTCTTC
CASSSRLLAGASDNEQFF
>TRBJ2-7|TRBV7-9|TRBD2|medium-sized
TGTGCCAGCAGGTCCCCTAGCGGGAGTCTCCACGAGCAGTACTTC
CASRSPSGSLHEQYF
>TRBJ2-7|TRBV6-2/TRBV6-3|NA|NA
TGTGCCAGCAGTTCCCTCCCCGGCAGGGGCTACACATCCGTGCAGTACTTC
CASSSLPGRGYTSVQYF
>TRBJ2-7|TRBV6-2/TRBV6-3|TRBD1|NA
TGTGCCAGCAGTTACAGGGGGCTTACCTACGAGCAGTACTTC
CASSYRGLTYEQYF
>TRBJ2-1|TRBV6-2/TRBV6-3|NA|few
TGTGCCAGCAGGCACGTGGGGGAGCAGTTCTTC
CASRHVGEQFF
>TRBJ2-5|TRBV6-6|TRBD1|NA
TGTGCCAGCAGTTACCCAGACAGGGGTCAGACCCAGTGCTTC
CASSYPDRGQTQCF
>TRBJ2-1|TRBV6-2/TRBV6-3|TRBD2|many
TGTGCCAGCACACCTAGCGGGAGGGCTGAGTTCTTC
CASTPSGRAEFF
>TRBJ2-1|TRBV7-2|TRBD2|NA
TGTGCCAGCAGCTTGGTCCTAGCGGGATCCTCCTACAATGAGCAGTTCTTC
CASSLVLAGSSYNEQFF